This T cell receptor (beta chain) was captured by sequencing in a study of blood T cell repertoires in COVID-19. About the research overall: Samples representing acute and convalescent COVID-19 were sourced from the United States, Italy and Spain. PBMCs, B-cell-depleted T cells, or T cells provided the cDNA or gDNA that made up the material.

Looked up from germline, CDR1 is MNHNS and CDR2 is SASEGT. The length of the CDR3 is 17 residues. V shed 1 base and J shed 9 bases, with 22 bases lying between them. Per the original data handling: Reference gene primers were amplified, and this amplification served to estimate nucleated cell counts. Clones were read by immunoSEQ multiplex PCR, and TCRdb kept only the in-frame ones, dropping some. D and trimming come from the DNA, and the V and J calls and clone size come from that table. Of under 300,000 clones in the sample, 80% to 90% were seen once. The TCR comes from a man aged 35 to 55 who had recovered from COVID-19. Sequencing was performed on peripheral blood. The chain recombines TRBV6-1 with TRBJ1-3; unclear D gene. The CDR3 DNA sequence: TGTGCCAGCAGTGAAGTGGGGATCGGACTTCTCCCATCCACCATATATTTT. It encodes CASSEVGIGLLPSTIYF.